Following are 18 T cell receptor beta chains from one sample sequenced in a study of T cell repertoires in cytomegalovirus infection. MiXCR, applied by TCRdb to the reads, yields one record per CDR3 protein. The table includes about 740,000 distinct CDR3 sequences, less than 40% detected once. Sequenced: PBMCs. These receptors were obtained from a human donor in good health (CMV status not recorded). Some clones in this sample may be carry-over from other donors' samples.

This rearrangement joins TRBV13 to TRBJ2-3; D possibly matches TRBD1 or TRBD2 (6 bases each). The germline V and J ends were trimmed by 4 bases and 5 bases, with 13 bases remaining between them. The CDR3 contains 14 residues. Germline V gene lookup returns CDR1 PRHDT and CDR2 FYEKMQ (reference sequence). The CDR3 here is CASSYGGARDTQYF. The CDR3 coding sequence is TGTGCCAGCAGCTACGGGGGCGCGAGAGATACGCAGTATTTT. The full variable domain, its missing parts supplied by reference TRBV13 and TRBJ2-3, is AAGVIQSPRHLIKEKRETATLKCYPIPRHDTVYWYQQGPGQDPQFLISFYEKMQSDKGSIPDRFSAQQFSDYHSELNMSSLELGDSALYFCASSYGGARDTQYFGPGTRLTVL.

The chain's CDR3 is CASSRDRGMTNYGYTF. CDR3 nucleotides: TGTGCCAGCAGTCGGGACAGGGGCATGACTAACTATGGCTACACCTTC. This rearrangement joins TRBV12-3 or TRBV12-4 to TRBJ1-2; 10 bases align to TRBD1. CDR3 length: 16 amino acids. V dropped 5 bases and J dropped 0; count of bases not matched to a gene: 6.

The CDR3 nucleotides read TGCAGTGCTAGATTAGCGGGAGCGTCCGGGGAGCTGTTTTTT. It encodes CSARLAGASGELFF. This chain uses TRBV20-1 with TRBJ2-2; TRBD2 matches at 9 bases. The CDR3 is 14 residues long. Germline V gene lookup returns CDR1 DFQATT and CDR2 SNEGSKA (reference sequence). J was trimmed by 6 bases and V by 2 bases; bases with no gene match: 4.

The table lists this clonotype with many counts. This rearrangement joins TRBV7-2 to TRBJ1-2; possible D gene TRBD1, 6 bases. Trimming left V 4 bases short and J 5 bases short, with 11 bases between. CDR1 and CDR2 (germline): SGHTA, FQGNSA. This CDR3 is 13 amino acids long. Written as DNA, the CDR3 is TGTGCCAGCAGCTCCTGGACAGAGTATGGCTACACCTTC. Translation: CASSSWTEYGYTF.

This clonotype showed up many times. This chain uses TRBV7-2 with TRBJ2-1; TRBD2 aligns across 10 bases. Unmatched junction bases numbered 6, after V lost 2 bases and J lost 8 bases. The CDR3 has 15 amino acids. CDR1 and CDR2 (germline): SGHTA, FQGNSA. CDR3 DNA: TGTGCCAGCAGCTTATCTAGCGGGAGTTTCGATGAGCAGTTCTTC. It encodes CASSLSSGSFDEQFF.

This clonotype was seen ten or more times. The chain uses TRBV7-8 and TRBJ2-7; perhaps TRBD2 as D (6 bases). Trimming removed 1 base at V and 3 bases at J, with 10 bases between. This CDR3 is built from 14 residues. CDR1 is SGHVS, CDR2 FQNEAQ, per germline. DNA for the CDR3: TGTGCCAGCAGCTTAGGACTAGGCGACTACGAGCAGTACTTC. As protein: CASSLGLGDYEQYF.

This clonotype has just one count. The CDR3 DNA sequence: TGTGCCTGGAGTGTAAAGGACAGGGGGTTCCGGGGCTACACCTTC. Amino acids: CAWSVKDRGFRGYTF. The chain couples TRBV30 to TRBJ1-2; 10 positions agree with TRBD1. CDR3 length equals 15 residues. The germline CDR1 and CDR2 sequences are GTSNPN and SVGIG (reference sequence). J was trimmed by 8 bases and V by 0 bases; bases with no gene match: 9.

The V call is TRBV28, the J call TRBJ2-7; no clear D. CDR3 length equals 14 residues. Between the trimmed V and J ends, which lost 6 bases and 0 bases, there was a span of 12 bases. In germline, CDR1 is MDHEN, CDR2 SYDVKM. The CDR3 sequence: CASSYPRLSYEQYF. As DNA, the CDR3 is TGTGCCAGCAGCTACCCCAGGCTCTCCTACGAGCAGTACTTC.

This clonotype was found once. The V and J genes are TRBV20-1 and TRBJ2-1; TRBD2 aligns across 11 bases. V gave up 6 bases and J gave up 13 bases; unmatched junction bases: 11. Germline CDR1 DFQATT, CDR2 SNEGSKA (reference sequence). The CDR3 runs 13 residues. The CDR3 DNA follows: TGCAGTGCGCCGACTAGCGGGATTCCTGGCCAGTTCTTC. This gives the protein CSAPTSGIPGQFF.

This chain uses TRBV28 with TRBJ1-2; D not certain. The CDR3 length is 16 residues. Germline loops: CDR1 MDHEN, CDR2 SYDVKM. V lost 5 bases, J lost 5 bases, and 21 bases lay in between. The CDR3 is CASSPPSGPSQYGYTF. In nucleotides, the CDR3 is TGTGCCAGCAGTCCCCCCTCCGGACCAAGCCAGTATGGCTACACCTTC.

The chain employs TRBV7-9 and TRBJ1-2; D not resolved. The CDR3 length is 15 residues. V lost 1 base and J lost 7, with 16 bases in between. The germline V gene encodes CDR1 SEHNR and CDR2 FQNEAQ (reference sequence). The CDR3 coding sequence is TGTGCCAGCAGCTTAGACAGACTCAAGGTAGCTGGCTACACCTTC. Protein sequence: CASSLDRLKVAGYTF.

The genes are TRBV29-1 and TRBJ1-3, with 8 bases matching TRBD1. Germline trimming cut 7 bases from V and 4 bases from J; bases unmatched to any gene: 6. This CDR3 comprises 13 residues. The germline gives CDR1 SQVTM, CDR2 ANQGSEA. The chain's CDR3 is CSADTGGGNTIYF. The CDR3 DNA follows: TGCAGCGCCGACACAGGGGGAGGAAACACCATATATTTT. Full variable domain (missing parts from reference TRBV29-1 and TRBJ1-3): SAVISQKPSRDICQRGTSLTIQCQVDSQVTMMFWYRQQPGQSLTLIATANQGSEATYESGFVIDKFPISRPNLTFSTLTVSNMSPEDSSIYLCSADTGGGNTIYFGEGSWLTVV.

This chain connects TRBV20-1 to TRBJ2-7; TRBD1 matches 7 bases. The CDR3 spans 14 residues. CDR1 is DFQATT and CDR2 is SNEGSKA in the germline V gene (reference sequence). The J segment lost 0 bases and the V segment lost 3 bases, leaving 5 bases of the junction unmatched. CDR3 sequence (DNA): TGCAGTGCTAGTAGGGGGCCCCACTCCTACGAGCAGTACTTC. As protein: CSASRGPHSYEQYF.

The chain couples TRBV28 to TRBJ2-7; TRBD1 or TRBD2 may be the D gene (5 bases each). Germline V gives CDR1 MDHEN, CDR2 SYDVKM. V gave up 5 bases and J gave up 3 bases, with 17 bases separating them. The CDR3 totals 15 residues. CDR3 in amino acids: CASSKWDLRFYEQYF. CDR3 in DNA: TGTGCCAGCAGTAAGTGGGACCTCCGCTTCTACGAGCAGTACTTC.

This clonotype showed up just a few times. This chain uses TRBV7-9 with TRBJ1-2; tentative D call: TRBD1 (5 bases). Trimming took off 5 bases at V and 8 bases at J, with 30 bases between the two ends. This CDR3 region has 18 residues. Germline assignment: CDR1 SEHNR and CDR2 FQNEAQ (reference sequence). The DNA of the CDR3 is TGTGCCAGCAGCGACAACAAACGGGACCCTCCCGATGTCTACGGCTACACCTTC. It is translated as CASSDNKRDPPDVYGYTF.

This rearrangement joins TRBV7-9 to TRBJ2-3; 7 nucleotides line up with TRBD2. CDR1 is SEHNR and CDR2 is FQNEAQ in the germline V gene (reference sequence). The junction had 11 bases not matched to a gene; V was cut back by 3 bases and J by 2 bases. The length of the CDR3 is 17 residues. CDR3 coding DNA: TGTGCCAGCAGCTTCACTGGCGGGACTACCTACACAGATACGCAGTATTTT. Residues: CASSFTGGTTYTDTQYF.

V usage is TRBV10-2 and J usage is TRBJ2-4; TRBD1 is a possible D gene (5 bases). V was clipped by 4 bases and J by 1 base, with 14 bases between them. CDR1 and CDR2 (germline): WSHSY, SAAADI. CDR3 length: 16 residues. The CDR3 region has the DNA TGCGCCAGCAGTGCAGGTCAGGGTCTCGCCAAAAACATTCAGTACTTC. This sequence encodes CASSAGQGLAKNIQYF.

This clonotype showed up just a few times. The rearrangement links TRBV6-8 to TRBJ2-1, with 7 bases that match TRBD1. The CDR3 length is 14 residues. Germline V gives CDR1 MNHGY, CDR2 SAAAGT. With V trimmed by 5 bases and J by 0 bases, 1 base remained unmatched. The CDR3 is CASSGTVSYNEQFF. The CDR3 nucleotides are TGTGCCAGCAGTGGGACAGTCTCCTACAATGAGCAGTTCTTC.